The rows below give T cell receptor beta chains drawn from one sample of a study of blood T cell repertoires in COVID-19. Generated by immunoSEQ multiplex PCR, the TCRdb table keeps only in-frame clones and is missing some. This sample has some 80,000 clones, with around 81% found just once. Source material: peripheral blood. The receptors were gathered from an older man with acute or convalescent COVID-19. Both conserved end residues are part of each CDR3. The D gene is left open where the match is weak. Clone size, where shown, is once, few, many, or a class for clones that have expanded.

CASSLETLGSYNEQFF TGTGCCAGCAGCTTAGAAACACTAGGCTCCTACAATGAGCAGTTCTTC TRBJ2-1 NA TRBV11-2 NA
CASSLEVASGSASF NA TRBJ2-3 NA TRBV5-1 NA
CASSISGLAAYEQYF TGTGCCAGCAGTATCTCCGGACTAGCGGCCTACGAGCAGTACTTC TRBJ2-7 NA TRBV28 TRBD2
CASSSGLAGGSSYEQYF TGTGCCAGCAGTTCGGGACTAGCGGGAGGGAGCTCCTACGAGCAGTACTTC TRBJ2-7 NA TRBV7-6 TRBD2
CASSPSDSTNNYGYTF TGTGCCAGCTCACCATCGGACAGCACGAACAACTATGGCTACACCTTC TRBJ1-2 NA TRBV18 NA
CASSPPAGGGGNEQFF TGTGCCAGCTCACCACCGGCAGGGGGCGGTGGGAATGAGCAGTTCTTC TRBJ2-1 few TRBV18 TRBD1
CASTTGGSGNTIYF TGTGCCAGCACGACAGGGGGCTCAGGAAACACCATATATTTT TRBJ1-3 NA TRBV28 TRBD1
CASSGQGSGYTF TGTGCCAGCTCGGGACAGGGCTCTGGCTACACCTTC TRBJ1-2 NA TRBV6-5 TRBD1
CASIRRANQPQHF TGTGCCAGCATCAGGAGGGCAAATCAGCCCCAGCATTTT TRBJ1-5 few TRBV28 NA
CASSLHQGSTEAFF TGTGCCAGCAGCTTACACCAGGGGAGCACTGAAGCTTTCTTT TRBJ1-1 NA TRBV7-2 NA
CSVGDSGSGTYNEQFF TGCAGCGTTGGCGATAGCGGGAGCGGAACCTACAATGAGCAGTTCTTC TRBJ2-1 NA TRBV29-1 TRBD2
CASRSSGRTFF TGTGCCAGCAGGTCTAGCGGGAGAACGTTCTTC TRBJ2-1 NA TRBV5-6 TRBD2
CASSYQGFSGNTIYF TGTGCCAGCAGTTATCAGGGGTTCTCTGGAAACACCATATATTTT TRBJ1-3 NA TRBV6-5 NA
CASSSSSGLGSDTQYF TGTGCCAGCAGCTCATCGTCGGGACTAGGTTCAGATACGCAGTATTTT TRBJ2-3 few TRBV7-3 TRBD2
CASSYSEVMNTEAFF TGTGCCAGCAGTTACTCGGAGGTCATGAACACTGAAGCTTTCTTT TRBJ1-1 few TRBV6-5 NA
CASSLFNQPQHF TGTGCCAGCAGTCTATTCAATCAGCCCCAGCATTTT TRBJ1-5 NA TRBV12-3/TRBV12-4 NA
CASSIDMGASSSYNEQFF TGTGCCAGTAGTATAGATATGGGAGCCTCTAGCTCCTACAATGAGCAGTTCTTC TRBJ2-1 NA TRBV19 NA
CAWSSGQDEKLFF TGTGCCTGGAGCTCCGGACAGGATGAAAAACTGTTTTTT TRBJ1-4 NA TRBV30 TRBD1
CASSQEGVSGNTIYF TGCGCCAGCAGCCAAGAAGGAGTATCTGGAAACACCATATATTTT TRBJ1-3 NA TRBV4-1 NA
CATRDPGQGSYEQYF TGTGCCACCAGAGATCCGGGACAGGGGTCCTACGAGCAGTACTTC TRBJ2-7 NA TRBV15 TRBD1
CASSLMGRAQYF TGTGCCAGCAGTTTAATGGGCAGGGCGCAGTATTTT TRBJ2-3 NA TRBV27 NA
CASRGQMNTGELFF TGTGCCAGCAGGGGACAGATGAACACCGGGGAGCTGTTTTTT TRBJ2-2 once TRBV6-5 TRBD1
CASSPDRGAREKLFF TGCGCCAGCAGCCCCGACAGGGGGGCAAGGGAAAAACTGTTTTTT TRBJ1-4 NA TRBV5-1 TRBD1
CASSLATHPFYEQYF TGTGCCAGCAGCTTAGCGACACATCCCTTCTACGAGCAGTACTTC TRBJ2-7 NA TRBV7-8 NA
CASKTQVATEAFF TGTGCCAGCAAAACACAGGTCGCGACTGAAGCTTTCTTT TRBJ1-1 NA TRBV27 NA
CASSHGSSGSNEQFF TGCGCCAGCAGCCATGGATCTAGCGGGAGTAATGAGCAGTTCTTC TRBJ2-1 NA TRBV4-3 TRBD2
CASSLATPQGSYEQYF TGTGCCAGCAGCTTAGCGACCCCACAGGGCTCCTACGAGCAGTACTTC TRBJ2-7 NA TRBV7-8 NA
CASSLSKIGTVEAFF TGTGCCAGCAGTTTATCGAAAATCGGGACAGTTGAAGCTTTCTTT TRBJ1-1 NA TRBV27 TRBD1
CASSPRGGEETQYF TGCGCCAGCAGCCCCCGCGGCGGGGAGGAGACCCAGTACTTC TRBJ2-5 NA TRBV5-1 NA
CASSLYSLDSTLPNYGYTF TGTGCCAGCAGTTTATACTCTCTGGACAGCACACTCCCTAACTATGGCTACACCTTC TRBJ1-2 NA TRBV28 NA
CASSLDGQGASETQYF TGTGCCAGCAGCTTAGATGGACAGGGGGCGAGTGAGACCCAGTACTTC TRBJ2-5 NA TRBV7-2 TRBD1
CASSGQGDTQYF TGTGCCAGCAGCGGACAGGGAGATACGCAGTATTTT TRBJ2-3 NA TRBV6-5 TRBD1
CSASGASGSVYNEQFF TGCAGTGCTAGTGGTGCTAGCGGGAGTGTCTACAATGAGCAGTTCTTC TRBJ2-1 NA TRBV20-1 TRBD2
CASTEDGTASYGYTF TGTGCCAGCACCGAGGATGGGACAGCATCCTATGGCTACACCTTC TRBJ1-2 NA TRBV28 TRBD1
CASSFENSPLHF TGTGCCAGCAGTTTCGAGAATTCACCCCTCCACTTT TRBJ1-6 NA TRBV12-3/TRBV12-4 NA
CASSLGLGTDTQYF TGCGCCAGCAGCCTGGGACTCGGCACAGATACGCAGTATTTT TRBJ2-3 NA TRBV4-1 NA
CASSLTGANTEAFF TGTGCCAGCAGCTTGACAGGGGCGAACACTGAAGCTTTCTTT TRBJ1-1 NA TRBV5-4 TRBD1
CASSENRVREKLFF TGTGCCAGCAGTGAAAACAGGGTTAGAGAAAAACTGTTTTTT TRBJ1-4 few TRBV2 NA
CASSLSWGRADSTDTQYF TGTGCCAGCAGTTTATCCTGGGGGAGGGCGGATAGCACAGATACGCAGTATTTT TRBJ2-3 NA TRBV28 TRBD2
CASSIAGTGYNEQFF TGTGCCAGCAGTATAGCCGGGACAGGGTACAATGAGCAGTTCTTC TRBJ2-1 NA TRBV28 TRBD1
CASSLDRARETQYF TGCGCCAGCAGCTTGGACAGGGCGCGAGAGACCCAGTACTTC TRBJ2-5 NA TRBV5-1 NA
CASSTRSDREQFF TGTGCCAGCAGCACACGCTCCGACAGGGAGCAGTTCTTC TRBJ2-1 many TRBV12-3/TRBV12-4 NA